This is a list of T cell receptor beta chains from one sample in a study of blood T cell repertoires in COVID-19. The protocol was immunoSEQ multiplex PCR, while the TCRdb copy is restricted to in-frame clones and leaves out a portion. The sample comprises a few hundred thousand clones, around 89% of which are singletons, and approximately 3% rests with the top ten. Sequenced sample: PBMCs or T cells enriched from blood (not recorded which). The source of these receptors is a woman aged 45-65 years who had recovered from COVID-19. Both conserved end residues are part of each CDR3. D genes are given only for firm matches. Some rows have no size entry. The others give once, few or many, or a class for an expanded clone.

d_gene	abundance	v_gene	j_gene	CDR3nt	CDR3aa
NA	once	TRBV7-3	TRBJ2-3	TGTGCCAGCAGCTCAACCCTGAGTGTTAGCACAGATACGCAGTATTTT	CASSSTLSVSTDTQYF
NA	NA	TRBV12-3/TRBV12-4	TRBJ1-5	TGTGCCAGCAGTTCCCGTGTTAAGCCCCAGCATTTT	CASSSRVKPQHF
TRBD2	NA	TRBV9	TRBJ2-1	TGTGCCAGCAGCCATCTCGGGACTAGCGGCAATGAGCAGTTCTTC	CASSHLGTSGNEQFF
NA	few	TRBV11-2	TRBJ2-7	TGTGCCAGCAGCCCGCCCCCACTAGTTGCCTACGAGCAGTACTTC	CASSPPPLVAYEQYF
TRBD2	NA	TRBV9	TRBJ2-2	TGTGCCACCTCCGGGACTAGCGGGACCGGGGAGCTGTTTTTT	CATSGTSGTGELFF
TRBD1	NA	TRBV29-1	TRBJ1-1	TGCAGCGTCTCCGGGGCAGGGGGCACTGAAGCTTTCTTT	CSVSGAGGTEAFF
TRBD2	NA	TRBV28	TRBJ2-1	TGTGCCAGCAGTTTTCTAGCGGGAGGCTACAATGAGCAGTTCTTC	CASSFLAGGYNEQFF
TRBD1	NA	TRBV24-1	TRBJ2-1	TGTGCCACCAGTGATTTTAATCAGGGGGTCCATGAGCAGTTCTTC	CATSDFNQGVHEQFF
NA	NA	TRBV7-3	TRBJ1-1	TGTGCCAGCAGTCAACAGGGTGGAACTGAAGCTTTCTTT	CASSQQGGTEAFF
TRBD2	NA	TRBV2	TRBJ2-7	TGTGCCACCTCTAGCGGGGAGGACGAGCAGTACTTC	CATSSGEDEQYF
TRBD1	NA	TRBV4-3	TRBJ1-3	TGCGCCAGCAGCCAAGCGCCTGACAGGGGCGCCGGAAACACCATATATTTT	CASSQAPDRGAGNTIYF
TRBD1	few	TRBV18	TRBJ1-1	TGTGCCAGCTCCCCCGACAGGGCTGAAGCTTTCTTT	CASSPDRAEAFF
TRBD1	NA	TRBV28	TRBJ2-1	TGTGCCAGCCACAGGGGGCGGACTAACAATGAGCAGTTCTTC	CASHRGRTNNEQFF
TRBD1	NA	TRBV4-2	TRBJ1-4	TGTGCCAGCAGCCAAGAACCCGGCGGACAGGGCTTTAGACTGTTTTTT	CASSQEPGGQGFRLFF
NA	NA	TRBV7-3	TRBJ1-3	TGTGCCAGCAGCTTAACAGGGACATCTGGAAACACCATATATTTT	CASSLTGTSGNTIYF
NA	NA	TRBV29-1	TRBJ1-1	TGCAGCGTCGGACACTTGAACACTGAAGCTTTCTTT	CSVGHLNTEAFF
TRBD2	NA	TRBV27	TRBJ2-7	TGTGCCAGCAGGTCAGGCGGGAGGGCCTTAGGTGAGCAGTACTTC	CASRSGGRALGEQYF
NA	NA	TRBV19	TRBJ1-4	TGTGCCAGTAGTTGGGAGAGGGGGGAAAAACTGTTTTTT	CASSWERGEKLFF
NA	NA	TRBV28	TRBJ2-5	TGTGCCAGCAGTTTAGATAAGCGACAAGAGACCCAGTACTTC	CASSLDKRQETQYF
TRBD1	NA	TRBV7-9	TRBJ1-1	TGTGCCAGCAGCCCAGGACAGGGGGAGACTGAAGCTTTCTTT	CASSPGQGETEAFF
TRBD1	NA	TRBV11-2	TRBJ1-4	TGTGCCAGCAGCTCCGAGATCAGGGGGCGCGGTGAAAAACTGTTTTTT	CASSSEIRGRGEKLFF
TRBD1	once	TRBV3-1/TRBV3-2	TRBJ1-1	TGTGCCAGCAGCCAAGGGACAGGGGTCACTGAAGCTTTCTTT	CASSQGTGVTEAFF
NA	once	TRBV30	TRBJ2-6	TGTGCCATCATCGGGGGGCATGGGGCCAACGTCCTGACTTTC	CAIIGGHGANVLTF
TRBD2	NA	TRBV5-5	TRBJ2-4	TGTGCCAGCAGCTTTGGTCAGGCGGGGGGTCGAAACATTCAGTACTTC	CASSFGQAGGRNIQYF
NA	NA	TRBV5-4	TRBJ2-7	TGTGCCAGCAGCCGGGTTGAGGAAACCAGGGCGTACTTC	CASSRVEETRAYF
NA	NA	TRBV4-2	TRBJ1-2	TGTGCCAGCAGCCAAGAACAGGGTGGCTATGGCTACACCTTC	CASSQEQGGYGYTF
NA	NA	TRBV27	TRBJ1-5	TGTGCCAGCAGTTTAAGGGGAAGCAATCAGCCCCAGCATTTT	CASSLRGSNQPQHF
NA	NA	TRBV18	TRBJ2-3	TGTGCCAGCTCACCGTCTAGTAGCACAGATACGCAGTATTTT	CASSPSSSTDTQYF